Listed below are T cell receptor beta chains from one sample, sequenced in a study of cytomegalovirus exposure and HLA in healthy donors. Produced via immunoSEQ multiplex PCR; TCRdb's table is partial and in-frame only. The repertoire has about 190,000 clones, roughly 86% of them found once; the top ten carry roughly 1.9%. Sequenced sample: PBMCs. Receptors were obtained from a woman aged 18-30 years in good health and CMV-seronegative. Each CDR3 is given with its conserved first and last residue. The D gene is left open where the match is weak. Part of the rows lack a size; the others show once, few, many or a class for expanded clones.

d_gene	abundance	v_gene	j_gene	CDR3nt	CDR3aa
TRBD2	-	TRBV6-5	TRBJ2-7	TGTGCCAGCAGTGGGGGACTAGCGGGGGGTTTGCGGCAGTACTTC	CASSGGLAGGLRQYF
-	few	TRBV4-1	TRBJ2-1	TGCGCCAGCAGCCAAGTGCAGGGTCTCAATGAGCAGTTCTTC	CASSQVQGLNEQFF
-	once	TRBV7-6	TRBJ2-3	TGTGCCAGCAGCTTTGAGCTAGCTTATCGCACAGATACGCAGTATTTT	CASSFELAYRTDTQYF
-	-	TRBV6-1	TRBJ1-2	TGTGCCAGCAGTGACGGTAACTATGGCTACACCTTC	CASSDGNYGYTF
-	-	TRBV7-6	TRBJ2-3	TGTGCCAGCACTCGACGGTCAGCGTTTACTAGCACAGATACGCAGTATTTT	CASTRRSAFTSTDTQYF
TRBD1	-	TRBV5-1	TRBJ2-1	TGCGCCAGCACTCCCGGCCAGGGGGCCTACAATGAGCAGTTCTTC	CASTPGQGAYNEQFF
-	-	TRBV5-4	TRBJ2-5	TGTGCCAGCAGAGCTAGCGTCCAAGAGACCCAGTACTTC	CASRASVQETQYF
-	-	TRBV7-9	TRBJ2-7	TGTGCCAGCAGCTTACCAGGGTCCACAATGCAGTACTTC	CASSLPGSTMQYF
TRBD1	-	TRBV12-5	TRBJ2-5	TGTGCTAGTGGTTTGGGGGGACAGGGGGCCGGGACCCAGTACTTC	CASGLGGQGAGTQYF
-	once	TRBV7-7	TRBJ1-5	TGTGCTAGCAGCTTAGCTCCGGTCTATAGCAATCAGCCCCAGCATTTT	CASSLAPVYSNQPQHF
-	-	TRBV25-1	TRBJ1-1	TGTGCCAGCAGTGAATTTGGACAGCTGAACACTGAAGCTTTCTTT	CASSEFGQLNTEAFF
-	once	TRBV5-4	TRBJ1-1	TGTGCCGTGGGGAGGGTCAGGACTGAAGCTTTCTTT	CAVGRVRTEAFF
TRBD1	-	TRBV15	TRBJ1-2	TGTGCCACCAGCAGATCCACAAAATCGACAGGGATAGGCTACACCTTC	CATSRSTKSTGIGYTF
-	-	TRBV5-4	TRBJ1-2	TGTGCCAGCAGCTTGAACAGGGAGGGCTACACCTTC	CASSLNREGYTF
TRBD1	-	TRBV7-9	TRBJ1-1	TGTGCCAGCAGCTTTAGACAGGGTCTGGAGGCTGAAGCTTTCTTT	CASSFRQGLEAEAFF
-	-	TRBV7-2	TRBJ2-5	TGTGCCAGCAGCCGGGGACACACGCCCGAGACCCAGTACTTC	CASSRGHTPETQYF
TRBD1	once	TRBV7-9	TRBJ2-7	TGTGCCAGCAGCTTAATGACAGGGTCCTACGAGCAGTACTTC	CASSLMTGSYEQYF
TRBD2	few	TRBV4-1	TRBJ2-1	TGCGCCAGCAGCCAGTTCGGCGGGAGCTCCTACAATGAGCAGTTCTTC	CASSQFGGSSYNEQFF
TRBD1	-	TRBV5-1	TRBJ2-1	TGCGCCAGTAGGACAGGGGGCTACAATGAGCAGTTCTTC	CASRTGGYNEQFF
TRBD2	-	TRBV11-2	TRBJ2-7	TGTGCCAGCAGCTTAGGCCCTAGCGGGAGGGCTTACGAGCAGTACTTC	CASSLGPSGRAYEQYF
-	-	TRBV5-5	TRBJ1-1	TGTGCCAGCAGCATAACAGGGAAGACTGAAGCTTTCTTT	CASSITGKTEAFF
TRBD2	-	TRBV5-1	TRBJ2-1	TGCGCCAGCAGCTTGAACAGCGGGGGCTACAATGAGCAGTTCTTC	CASSLNSGGYNEQFF